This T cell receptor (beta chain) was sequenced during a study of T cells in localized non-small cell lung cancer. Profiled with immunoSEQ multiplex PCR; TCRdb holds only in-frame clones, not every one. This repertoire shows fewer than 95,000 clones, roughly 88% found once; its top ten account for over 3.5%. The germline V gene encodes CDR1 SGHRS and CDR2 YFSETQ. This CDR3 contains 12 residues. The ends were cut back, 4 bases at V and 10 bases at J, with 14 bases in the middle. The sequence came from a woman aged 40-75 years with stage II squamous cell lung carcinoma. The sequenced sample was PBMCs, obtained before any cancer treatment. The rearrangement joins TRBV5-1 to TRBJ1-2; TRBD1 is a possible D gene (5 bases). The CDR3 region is CASSQGEWTYTF. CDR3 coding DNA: TGCGCCAGCAGCCAAGGGGAGTGGACCTACACCTTC.